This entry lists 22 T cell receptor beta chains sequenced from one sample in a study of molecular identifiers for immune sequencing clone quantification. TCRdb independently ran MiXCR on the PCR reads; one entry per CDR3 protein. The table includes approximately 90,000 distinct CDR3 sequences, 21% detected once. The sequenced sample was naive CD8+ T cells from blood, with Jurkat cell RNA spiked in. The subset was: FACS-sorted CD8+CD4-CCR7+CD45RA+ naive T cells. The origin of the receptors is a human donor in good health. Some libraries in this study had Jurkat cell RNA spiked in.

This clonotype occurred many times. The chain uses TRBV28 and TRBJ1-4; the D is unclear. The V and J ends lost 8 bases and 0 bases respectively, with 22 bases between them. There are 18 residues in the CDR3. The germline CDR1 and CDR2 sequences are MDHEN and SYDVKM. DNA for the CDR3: TGTGCCAGCCAAGCCCTCAGACAAGCCCCCTCAACTAATGAAAAACTGTTTTTT. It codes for CASQALRQAPSTNEKLFF.

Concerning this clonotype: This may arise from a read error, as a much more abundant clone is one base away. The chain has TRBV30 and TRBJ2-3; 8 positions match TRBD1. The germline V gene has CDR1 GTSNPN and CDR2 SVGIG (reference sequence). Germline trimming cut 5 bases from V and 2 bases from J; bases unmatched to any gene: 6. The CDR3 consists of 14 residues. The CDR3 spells CAWGQGRNTDTQYF. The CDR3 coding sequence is TGTGCCTGGGGACAGGGAAGGAACACAGATACGCAGTATTTT.

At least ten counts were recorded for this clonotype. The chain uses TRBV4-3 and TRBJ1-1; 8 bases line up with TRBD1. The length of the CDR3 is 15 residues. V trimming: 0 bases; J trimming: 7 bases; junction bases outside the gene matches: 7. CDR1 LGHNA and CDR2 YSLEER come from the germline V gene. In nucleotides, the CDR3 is TGCGCCAGCAGCCAAGATGTAGGGACAGGCGATGAAGCTTTCTTT. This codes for CASSQDVGTGDEAFF.

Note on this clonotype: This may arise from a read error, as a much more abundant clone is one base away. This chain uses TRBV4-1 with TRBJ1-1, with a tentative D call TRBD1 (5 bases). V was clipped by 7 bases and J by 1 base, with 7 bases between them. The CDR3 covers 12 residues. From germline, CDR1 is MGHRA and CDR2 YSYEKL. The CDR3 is CASKTANTEAFF. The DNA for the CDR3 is TGCGCCAGCAAGACAGCGAACACTGAAGCTTTCTTT.

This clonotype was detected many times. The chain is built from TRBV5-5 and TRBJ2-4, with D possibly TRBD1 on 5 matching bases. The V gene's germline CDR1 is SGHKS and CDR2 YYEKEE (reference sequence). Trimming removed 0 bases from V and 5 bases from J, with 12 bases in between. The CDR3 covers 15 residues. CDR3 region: CASSLEGPLQNIQYF. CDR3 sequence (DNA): TGTGCCAGCAGCTTGGAGGGGCCTCTTCAAAACATTCAGTACTTC.

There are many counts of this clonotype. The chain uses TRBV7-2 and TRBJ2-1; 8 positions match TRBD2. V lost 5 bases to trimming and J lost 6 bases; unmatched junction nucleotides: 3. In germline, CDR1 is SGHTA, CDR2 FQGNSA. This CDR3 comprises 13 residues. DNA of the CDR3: TGTGCCAGCAGCCGCGGACTAGCCAATGAGCAGTTCTTC. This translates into CASSRGLANEQFF.

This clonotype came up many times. CDR3 loop: CASSLESGNQPQHF. The CDR3 DNA reads TGCGCCAGCAGCCTTGAGTCAGGCAATCAGCCCCAGCATTTT. The V gene is TRBV4-1, the J gene TRBJ1-5, with unresolved D. Between the trimmed V and J ends, which lost 4 bases and 2 bases, there was a span of 9 bases. Germline V gene sequence: CDR1 MGHRA, CDR2 YSYEKL. The CDR3 extends over 14 amino acids.

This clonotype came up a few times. The DNA for the CDR3 is TGTGCCAGTAGCCACGGGACCCGATCCTACAATGAGCAGTTCTTC. Residues: CASSHGTRSYNEQFF. The rearrangement links TRBV19 to TRBJ2-1, with D perhaps assigned TRBD1 or TRBD2 (5 bases each). The germline gives CDR1 LNHDA, CDR2 SQIVND (reference sequence). V lost 6 bases to trimming and J lost 1 base, with 13 bases between them. The CDR3 covers 15 residues.

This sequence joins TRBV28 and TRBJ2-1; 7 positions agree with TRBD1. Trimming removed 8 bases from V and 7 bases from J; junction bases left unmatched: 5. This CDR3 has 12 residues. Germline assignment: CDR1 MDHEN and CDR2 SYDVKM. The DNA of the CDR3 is TGTGCCAGCGGCAGGGGGTATAATGAGCAGTTCTTC. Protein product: CASGRGYNEQFF.

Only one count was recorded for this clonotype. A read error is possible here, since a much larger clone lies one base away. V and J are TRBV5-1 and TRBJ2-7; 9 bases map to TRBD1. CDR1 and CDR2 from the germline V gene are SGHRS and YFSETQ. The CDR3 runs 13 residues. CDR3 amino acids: CASSYGQGYEQHF. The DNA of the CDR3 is TGCGCCAGCAGCTACGGACAGGGGTACGAGCAGCACTTC.

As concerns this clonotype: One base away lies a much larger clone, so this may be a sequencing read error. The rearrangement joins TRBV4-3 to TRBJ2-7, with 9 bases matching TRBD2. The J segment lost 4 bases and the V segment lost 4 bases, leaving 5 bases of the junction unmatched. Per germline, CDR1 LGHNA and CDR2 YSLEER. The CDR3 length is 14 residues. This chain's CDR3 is CASSPGLARYEQYF. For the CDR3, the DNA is TGCGCCAGCAGCCCCGGACTAGCGAGATACGAGCAGTACTTC.

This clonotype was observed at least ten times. CDR3 sequence (DNA): TGTGCCAGCAGCTTCCGGGATAGTGGGGCCAACGTCCTGACTTTC. Encoded protein: CASSFRDSGANVLTF. V usage is TRBV5-6 and J usage is TRBJ2-6, with D maybe TRBD2 (5 bases). V was trimmed by 2 bases and J by 3 bases, leaving 9 bases between them. Germline lookup yields CDR1 SGHDT and CDR2 YYEEEE. The CDR3 is 15 amino acids.

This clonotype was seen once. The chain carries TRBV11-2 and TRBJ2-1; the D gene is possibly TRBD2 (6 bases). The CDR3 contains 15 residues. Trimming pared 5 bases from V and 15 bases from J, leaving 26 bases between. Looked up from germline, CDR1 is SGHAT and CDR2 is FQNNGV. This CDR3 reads CASSPMRGVGNGRFF. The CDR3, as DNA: TGTGCCAGCAGCCCCATGCGGGGAGTCGGCAATGGGCGGTTCTTC.

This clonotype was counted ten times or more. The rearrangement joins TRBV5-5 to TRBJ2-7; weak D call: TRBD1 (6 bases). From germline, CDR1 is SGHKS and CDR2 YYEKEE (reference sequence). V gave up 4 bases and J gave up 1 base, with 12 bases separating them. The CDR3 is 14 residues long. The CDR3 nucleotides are TGTGCCAGCAGCCCGACAGGAGATTCCTACGAGCAGTACTTC. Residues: CASSPTGDSYEQYF.

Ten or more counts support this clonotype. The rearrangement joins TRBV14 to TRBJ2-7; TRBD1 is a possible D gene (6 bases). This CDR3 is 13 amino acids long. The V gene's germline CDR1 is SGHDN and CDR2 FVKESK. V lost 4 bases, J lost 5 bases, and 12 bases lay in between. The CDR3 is CASSPDSVHEQYF. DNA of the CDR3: TGTGCCAGCAGCCCGGACAGTGTCCACGAGCAGTACTTC. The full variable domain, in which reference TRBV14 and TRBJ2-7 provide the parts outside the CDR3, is EAGVTQFPSHSVIEKGQTVTLRCDPISGHDNLYWYRRVMGKEIKFLLHFVKESKQDESGMPNNRFLAERTGGTYSTLKVQPAELEDSGVYFCASSPDSVHEQYFGPGTRLTVT.

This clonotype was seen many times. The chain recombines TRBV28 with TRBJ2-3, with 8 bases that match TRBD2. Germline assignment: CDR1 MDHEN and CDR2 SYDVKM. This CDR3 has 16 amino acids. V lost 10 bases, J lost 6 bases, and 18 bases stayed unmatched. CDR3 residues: CATQRVEREYGDTQYF. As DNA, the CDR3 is TGTGCCACCCAAAGGGTGGAGCGGGAGTACGGCGATACGCAGTATTTT.

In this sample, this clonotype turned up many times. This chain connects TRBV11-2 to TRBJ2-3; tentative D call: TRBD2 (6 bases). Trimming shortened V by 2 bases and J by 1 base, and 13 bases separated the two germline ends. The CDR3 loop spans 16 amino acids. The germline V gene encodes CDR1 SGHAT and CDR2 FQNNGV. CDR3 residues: CASSLWRDGRTDTQYF. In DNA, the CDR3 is TGTGCCAGCAGCTTATGGAGGGACGGACGCACAGATACGCAGTATTTT.

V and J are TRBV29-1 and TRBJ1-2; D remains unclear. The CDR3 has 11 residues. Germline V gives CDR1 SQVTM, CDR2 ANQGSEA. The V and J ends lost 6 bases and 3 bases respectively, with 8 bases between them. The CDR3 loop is CSVWTDYGYTF. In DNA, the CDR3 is TGCAGCGTATGGACGGACTATGGCTACACCTTC.

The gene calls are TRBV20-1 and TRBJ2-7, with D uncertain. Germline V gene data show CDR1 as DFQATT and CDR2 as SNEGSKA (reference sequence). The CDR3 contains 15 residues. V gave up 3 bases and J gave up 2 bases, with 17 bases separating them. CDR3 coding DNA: TGCAGTGCTAGGGTCCCAGCCATGGGTACCTACGAGCAGTACTTC. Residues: CSARVPAMGTYEQYF.

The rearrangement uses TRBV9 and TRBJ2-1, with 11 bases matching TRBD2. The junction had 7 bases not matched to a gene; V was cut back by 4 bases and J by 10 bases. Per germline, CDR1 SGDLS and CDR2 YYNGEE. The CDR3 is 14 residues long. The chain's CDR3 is CASSFAGTSGEQFF. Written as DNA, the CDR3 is TGTGCCAGCAGCTTCGCCGGGACTAGCGGAGAGCAGTTCTTC. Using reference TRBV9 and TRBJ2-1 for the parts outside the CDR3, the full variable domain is DSGVTQTPKHLITATGQRVTLRCSPRSGDLSVYWYQQSLDQGLQFLIQYYNGEERAKGNILERFSAQQFPDLHSELNLSSLELGDSALYFCASSFAGTSGEQFFGPGTRLTVL.

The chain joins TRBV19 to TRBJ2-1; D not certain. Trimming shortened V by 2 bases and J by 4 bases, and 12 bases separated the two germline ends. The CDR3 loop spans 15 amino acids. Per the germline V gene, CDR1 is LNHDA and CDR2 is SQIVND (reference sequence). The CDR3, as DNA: TGTGCCAGTAGTATACGCGACGCCGATTACAATGAGCAGTTCTTC. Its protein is CASSIRDADYNEQFF.

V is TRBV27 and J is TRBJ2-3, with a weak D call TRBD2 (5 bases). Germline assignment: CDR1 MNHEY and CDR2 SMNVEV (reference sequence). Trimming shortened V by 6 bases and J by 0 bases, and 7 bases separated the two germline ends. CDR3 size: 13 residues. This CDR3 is CASSWESTDTQYF. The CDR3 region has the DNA TGTGCCAGCAGCTGGGAGAGCACAGATACGCAGTATTTT.